This TCR beta chain was captured in a study of cytomegalovirus exposure and HLA in healthy donors. On the study more broadly: Genotyping of about 400 donors showed that roughly 83% belonged to the Caucasian-associated ancestry cluster. Study results and caveats: It was shown in a later analysis that HLA-associated TCR beta chains were more clonally expanded than other, equally common chains.

Comments on this clone: Its antigen is not identified.

The germline V gene has CDR1 MNHEY and CDR2 SVGAGI. V lost 0 bases and J 5 bases, leaving 13 bases between the germline ends. CDR3 length: 15 residues. PCR involved 60 Vbeta and 13 Jbeta primers. In the original processing: Unique TCR beta chains totaled 65 million to 95 million in a later count, with approximately 11 million of them shared. Clones were sequenced by immunoSEQ multiplex PCR, and TCRdb holds only the in-frame ones, with some missing. Clone size and V and J calls were adopted from that table, with D and trimming inferred from the DNA. Of 110,000 or so clones listed, 60% to 85% were seen once; the top ten hold roughly 1.2%.

Source material: PBMCs. The chain joins TRBV6-5 to TRBJ2-5; TRBD1 might be the D (6 bases). This clonotype was sampled from a middle-aged man in good health and CMV-seronegative. The CDR3 DNA reads TGTGCCAGCAGTTACTCGGGGGCCGGGGTCGAGACCCAGTACTTC. This translates into CASSYSGAGVETQYF.